A selection of T cell receptor beta chains follows, all from one sample in a study of T-cell memory formation after mild COVID-19. TCRdb ran MiXCR on the 5' RACE reads and lists one entry per CDR3 protein. This table has approximately 240,000 distinct CDR3 sequences, about a sixth appearing once. Input material: PBMCs or a T cell subset sorted from them (not recorded which). These receptors all stem from a man between 18 and 29 years old who had mild COVID-19 (a few samples of this study predate the infection). Cell type and time point are not known. The CDR3 runs from the conserved cysteine through the conserved F or W. A D gene is named only where the DNA matches it firmly. Where a row states a size, it is once, few, many or the class of an expanded clone; other rows omit it.

>TRBD1|few|TRBJ2-7|TRBV4-2
CASSQDQTGAYEQYF
TGTGCCAGCAGCCAAGACCAAACAGGGGCCTACGAGCAGTACTTC
>TRBD1|few|TRBJ1-1|TRBV12-3/TRBV12-4
CASSGQGWVEAFF
TGTGCCAGCAGTGGACAGGGGTGGGTTGAAGCTTTCTTT
>NA|few|TRBJ2-1|TRBV20-1
CSAIGSEADNEQFF
TGCAGTGCCATAGGGTCAGAGGCGGACAATGAGCAGTTCTTC
>TRBD2|NA|TRBJ2-1|TRBV24-1
CATSDVTSGGVREQFF
TGTGCCACCAGTGATGTGACTAGCGGGGGGGTGAGAGAGCAGTTCTTC
>NA|NA|TRBJ2-5|TRBV24-1
CATSDGPQETQYF
TGTGCCACCAGTGATGGGCCCCAAGAGACCCAGTACTTC
>NA|few|TRBJ1-1|TRBV18
CASSIPAGGNTEAFF
TGTGCCAGCTCCATTCCCGCAGGCGGGAACACTGAAGCTTTCTTT
>TRBD2|NA|TRBJ2-4|TRBV20-1
CSAQPPGGLAKNIQYF
TGCAGTGCGCAGCCTCCGGGGGGGCTAGCCAAAAACATTCAGTACTTC
>TRBD1|NA|TRBJ2-5|TRBV11-2
CASSTNWVRGETQYF
TGTGCCAGCAGTACCAATTGGGTCAGGGGGGAGACCCAGTACTTC
>NA|few|TRBJ1-2|TRBV7-2
CASSFTGRGYTF
TGTGCCAGCAGCTTCACAGGTCGCGGCTACACCTTC
>NA|few|TRBJ1-5|TRBV7-2
CASSFGGADQPQHF
TGTGCCAGCAGCTTTGGGGGCGCGGATCAGCCCCAGCATTTT
>NA|few|TRBJ1-5|TRBV20-1
CSARAGDQPQHF
TGCAGTGCTAGAGCCGGGGATCAGCCCCAGCATTTT
>NA|few|TRBJ1-1|TRBV12-3/TRBV12-4
CASTPVNRGTEAFF
TGTGCCAGCACCCCCGTCAATCGGGGCACTGAAGCTTTCTTT
>NA|NA|TRBJ1-1|TRBV6-5
CASSTASGAFF
TGTGCCAGCAGTACAGCCTCCGGGGCTTTCTTT
>NA|few|TRBJ2-5|TRBV5-1
CASSLGLDAVETQYF
TGCGCCAGCAGCTTGGGACTAGACGCTGTAGAGACCCAGTACTTC
>NA|NA|TRBJ2-7|TRBV11-3
CASSLSFTGKQYF
TGTGCCAGCAGCTTAAGTTTTACGGGGAAGCAGTACTTC
>NA|few|TRBJ1-6|TRBV7-2
CASSTIIIRSPLHF
TGTGCCAGCAGCACTATAATAATAAGGTCACCCCTCCACTTT
>TRBD2|few|TRBJ2-3|TRBV10-3
CAISDRGDLSDTQYF
TGTGCCATCTCTGATCGGGGGGACCTTTCGGATACGCAGTATTTT
>NA|NA|TRBJ1-3|TRBV6-6
CATSPRESSGNTIYF
TGTGCCACCAGCCCGAGGGAGAGCTCTGGAAACACCATATATTTT
>TRBD1|NA|TRBJ2-3|TRBV4-2
CASSLPGQGVDTQYF
TGTGCCAGCAGCCTCCCGGGACAGGGTGTGGATACGCAGTATTTT
>NA|NA|TRBJ2-5|TRBV5-1
CASRSSGTLGETQYF
TGCGCCAGCAGGTCGTCCGGGACTCTGGGGGAGACCCAGTACTTC
>NA|NA|TRBJ1-5|TRBV7-2
CASRIDPGGNQPQHF
TGTGCCAGCAGGATAGACCCGGGGGGCAATCAGCCCCAGCATTTT
>NA|many|TRBJ2-2|TRBV12-3/TRBV12-4
CASITGQEGRELFF
TGTGCCAGCATTACCGGACAGGAGGGCCGGGAGCTGTTTTTT
>NA|few|TRBJ1-5|TRBV7-2
CASSGTRYQPQHF
TGTGCCAGCAGCGGGACGAGATATCAGCCCCAGCATTTT
>TRBD2|few|TRBJ2-3|TRBV28
CASSSVVGGTSDTQYF
TGTGCCAGCAGTTCTGTAGTGGGGGGGACTAGTGATACGCAGTATTTT
>NA|few|TRBJ2-7|TRBV7-3
CASSFTGSGEQYF
TGTGCCAGCAGCTTTACAGGGTCTGGCGAGCAGTACTTC
>NA|NA|TRBJ1-2|TRBV19
CASSANYGYTF
TGTGCCAGTAGCGCTAACTATGGCTACACCTTC